This TCR beta chain was found in a study of lymphopenia after photon versus proton radiotherapy. The CDR3 runs 15 residues. Germline CDR1 reads SGHKS; CDR2 reads YYEKEE (reference sequence). The V end lost 3 bases, the J end lost 4 bases, and 11 bases lay between the germline ends. TCRdb's table, derived via immunoSEQ multiplex PCR, lists solely in-frame clones and lacks some. The sample lists some 27,000 clones, approximately 85% occurring once. General study points: Only patients who died were analyzed for survival; proton advantage is unproven. Post-nadir TCR diversity decline inversely tracked overall survival among those who died. Photon-treated patients lost naive T cells and TCR diversity; proton-treated stayed stable. After the lymphocyte nadir, photon-treated repertoires showed oligoclonal expansion, especially of CD8+ Temra cells.

In regard to this clone: Its antigen is not known.

The genes are TRBV5-5 and TRBJ2-6; either TRBD1 or TRBD2 may fit D (5 bases each). This TCR derives from a man aged 50 or older with gastric cancer. The sample in question was peripheral blood, obtained from a patient treated with photon-based radiotherapy. CDR3 residues: CASSSYGAGANVLTF. The CDR3 DNA reads as TGTGCCAGCAGCTCCTACGGGGCGGGGGCCAACGTCCTGACTTTC.